This T cell receptor (beta chain) was sequenced for a study of T cell responses to AZD1222 COVID-19 vaccine. Study results and caveats: Sampling that yielded the repertoires occurred only after the peak T cell response. Only five to seven individuals given AZD1222 were seropositive at baseline. The reported proportion of spike-specific TCRs targeting unmutated variant regions was nearly half.

For this clone: Its antigen is unknown.

This CDR3 is 14 amino acids long. Unmatched junction bases numbered 9, after V lost 4 bases and J lost 8 bases. Per the germline V gene, CDR1 is SGHDT and CDR2 is YYEEEE. TCRdb keeps only in-frame clones here, not all; method: immunoSEQ multiplex PCR. The top ten clones hold about 1% of a sample with some 200,000 clones, under 95% of them seen once. The TCR originated in an adult who received the AZD1222 COVID-19 vaccine. V gene TRBV5-6 combines with J gene TRBJ1-2; TRBD1 matches 9 bases. Sequenced material: peripheral blood, taken 28 days after the second AZD1222 dose. The DNA for the CDR3 is TGTGCCAGCAGCCCCCCCCGGGACAGGGTCGGCTACACCTTC. Translation gives CASSPPRDRVGYTF.